The clone carrying this T cell receptor beta chain was counted a single time. The data derive from a study of blood T cell repertoires in COVID-19. The CDR3 is 14 residues long. Germline V lookup: CDR1 SGHTA, CDR2 FQGNSA. The V end lost 5 bases, the J end lost 2 bases, and 12 bases lay between the germline ends. Using immunoSEQ multiplex PCR, the repertoire was profiled, and TCRdb retains in-frame clones only, with some absent. Of under 250,000 clones in the sample, around 85% were seen once. The genes are TRBV7-2 and TRBJ1-2, with TRBD1 as a possible D gene (6 bases). This clonotype originated in an older woman with COVID-19, enrolled during active disease. The sequenced sample consisted of peripheral blood. The CDR3 loop reads CASSPSGGNYGYTF. Written as DNA, the CDR3 is TGTGCCAGCAGCCCAAGCGGGGGCAACTATGGCTACACCTTC.